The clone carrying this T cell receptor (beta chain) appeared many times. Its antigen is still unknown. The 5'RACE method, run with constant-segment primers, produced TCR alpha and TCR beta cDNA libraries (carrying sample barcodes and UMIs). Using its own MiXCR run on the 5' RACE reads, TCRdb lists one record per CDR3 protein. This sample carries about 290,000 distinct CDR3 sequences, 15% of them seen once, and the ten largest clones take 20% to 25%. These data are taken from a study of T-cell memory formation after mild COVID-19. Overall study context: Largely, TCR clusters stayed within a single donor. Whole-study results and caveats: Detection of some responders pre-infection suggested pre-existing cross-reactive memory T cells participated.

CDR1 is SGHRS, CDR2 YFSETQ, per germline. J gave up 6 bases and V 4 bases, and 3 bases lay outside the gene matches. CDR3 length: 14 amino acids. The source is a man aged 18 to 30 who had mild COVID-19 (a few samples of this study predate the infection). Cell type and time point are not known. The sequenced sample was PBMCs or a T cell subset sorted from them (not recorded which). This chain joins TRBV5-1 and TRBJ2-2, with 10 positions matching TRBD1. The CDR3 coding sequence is TGCGCCAGCAGCGAGGGGACAGGGGCCGGGGAGCTGTTTTTT. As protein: CASSEGTGAGELFF. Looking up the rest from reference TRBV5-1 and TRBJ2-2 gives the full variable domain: KAGVTQTPRYLIKTRGQQVTLSCSPISGHRSVSWYQQTPGQGLQFLFEYFSETQRNKGNFPGRFSGRQFSNSRSEMNVSTLELGDSALYLCASSEGTGAGELFFGEGSRLTVL.